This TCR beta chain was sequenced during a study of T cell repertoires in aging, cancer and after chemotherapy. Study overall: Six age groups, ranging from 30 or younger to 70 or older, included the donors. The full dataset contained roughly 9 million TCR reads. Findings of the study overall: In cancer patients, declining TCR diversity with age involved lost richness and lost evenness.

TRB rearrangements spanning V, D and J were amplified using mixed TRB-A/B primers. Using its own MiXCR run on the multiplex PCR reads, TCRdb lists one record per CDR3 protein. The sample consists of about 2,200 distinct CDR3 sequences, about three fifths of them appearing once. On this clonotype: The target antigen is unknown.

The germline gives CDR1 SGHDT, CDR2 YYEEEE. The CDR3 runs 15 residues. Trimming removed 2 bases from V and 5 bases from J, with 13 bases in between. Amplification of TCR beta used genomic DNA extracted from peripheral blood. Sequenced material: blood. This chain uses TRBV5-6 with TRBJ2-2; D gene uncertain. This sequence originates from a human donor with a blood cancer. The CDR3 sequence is CASSFAGLKTGELFF. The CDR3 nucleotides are TGTGCCAGCAGCTTTGCTGGGCTTAAGACCGGGGAGCTGTTTTTT.